This TCR beta chain was recovered during a study of shared T cell receptors in the human thymus. TCRdb keeps only in-frame clones here, not all; method: immunoSEQ multiplex PCR. The table has under 450,000 clones, 95% seen once. A word on this clone: A junction boundary mismatches the germline segment, possibly from a read error.

Germline CDR1 reads MGHDK; CDR2 reads SYGVNS. The CDR3 has 12 amino acids. The sample was thymocytes. The chain couples TRBV25-1 to TRBJ2-7; D may be TRBD1 or TRBD2 (5 bases each). This receptor was identified in a human donor. CDR3 amino acids: CASSEGPYERYF. The CDR3, as DNA: TGTGCCAGCAGTGAGGGACCCTACGAGCGGTACTTC.